This T cell receptor beta chain was identified during a study of OX40 agonist ivuxolimab in advanced cancers. Study overall: Ivuxolimab doses were 0.01, 0.1, 0.3, 1.5, 3 or 10 mg/kg every 2 weeks. Participants averaged roughly 60 years of age (range about 23 to 90) and were 75% to 90% male.

As concerns this clone: Its cognate antigen is unknown.

Findings and limits, study-wide: At 0.1 to 3.0 mg/kg, CD4+ and CD8+ blood T cells expanded clonally by week 6. The authors also found low normalized T-cell clonal expansion in some nonresponders.

Data came from immunoSEQ multiplex PCR; TCRdb stores just in-frame clones and leaves some out. Among 10,000 to 15,000 clones, about 80% were seen once, and the ten largest hold 20% to 30%. The TCR was taken from an adult with an advanced solid tumor such as melanoma, head and neck, liver or kidney cancer. This specimen was CD4+ or CD8+ T cells sorted from blood, taken in a trial of the OX40 agonist ivuxolimab.

The DNA for the CDR3 is TGCAGCGTTCGCGAAAGGGGTGTTAAGGGGGCAGATACGCAGTATTTT. Protein product: CSVRERGVKGADTQYF. This chain connects TRBV29-1 to TRBJ2-3, with a possible D match to TRBD1 (6 bases). CDR1 and CDR2 (germline): SQVTM, ANQGSEA. V was clipped by 5 bases and J by 4 bases, with 22 bases between them. There are 16 residues in the CDR3.